The 26 T cell receptor beta chains reported below all come from one sample, sequenced in a study of OX40 agonist ivuxolimab in advanced cancers. TCRdb's copy holds only in-frame clones and misses some; the assay was immunoSEQ multiplex PCR. The sample records approximately 60,000 clones, over 90% being singletons. Source: CD4+ or CD8+ T cells sorted from blood, taken in a trial of the OX40 agonist ivuxolimab. The receptor source for this set is an adult with an advanced solid tumor such as melanoma, head and neck, liver or kidney cancer.

The rearrangement links TRBV28 to TRBJ2-1; TRBD1 is a possible D gene (6 bases). CDR3 length: 15 residues. Germline V lookup: CDR1 MDHEN, CDR2 SYDVKM. Trimming took 6 bases from V and 6 from J, leaving 18 bases between them. The CDR3 DNA sequence: TGTGCCAGCAGGCCAACAGGGATTTCTGGCAATGAGCAGTTCTTC. It codes for CASRPTGISGNEQFF.

This clone was detected only once. This sequence joins TRBV13 and TRBJ2-7; D gene uncertain. Germline V gene sequence: CDR1 PRHDT, CDR2 FYEKMQ (reference sequence). The V and J ends lost 5 bases and 2 bases respectively, with 13 bases between them. This CDR3 spans 14 amino acids. CDR3 residues: CASSPPRVPYEQYF. In nucleotides, the CDR3 is TGTGCCAGCAGCCCTCCCCGGGTCCCCTACGAGCAGTACTTC. Full variable domain (missing parts from reference TRBV13 and TRBJ2-7): AAGVIQSPRHLIKEKRETATLKCYPIPRHDTVYWYQQGPGQDPQFLISFYEKMQSDKGSIPDRFSAQQFSDYHSELNMSSLELGDSALYFCASSPPRVPYEQYFGPGTRLTVT.

The chain combines TRBV11-2 with TRBJ2-3, with D perhaps being TRBD1 or TRBD2 (6 bases each). CDR1 SGHAT and CDR2 FQNNGV come from the germline V gene. The CDR3 is 17 residues long. V gave up 1 base and J gave up 1 base, with 15 bases separating them. CDR3 protein: CASSLGVGGTRTDTQYF. The CDR3 DNA reads as TGTGCCAGCAGCTTAGGGGTAGGGGGGACTCGCACAGATACGCAGTATTTT.

In this sample, this clone is medium-sized. The chain carries TRBV6-5 and TRBJ2-7, with 7 nucleotides matching TRBD1. CDR1 MNHEY and CDR2 SVGAGI come from the germline V gene. The CDR3 extends over 12 amino acids. The V and J ends lost 5 bases and 6 bases, in that order; junction bases with no gene match: 4. Here the CDR3 reads CASSPEGAEQYF. The CDR3 DNA is TGTGCCAGCAGTCCAGAGGGGGCCGAGCAGTACTTC.

CDR3 loop: CATSRPGGDEQYF. CDR3 nucleotide sequence: TGTGCCACCAGCAGACCGGGGGGGGACGAGCAGTACTTC. This chain links TRBV15 with TRBJ2-7; TRBD2 matches 8 bases. Germline V CDR1 and CDR2: LNHNV, YYDKDF (reference sequence). The CDR3 spans 13 residues. V lost 2 bases, J lost 5 bases, and 2 bases stayed unmatched. Full variable domain (outside the CDR3, taken from reference TRBV15 and TRBJ2-7): DAMVIQNPRYQVTQFGKPVTLSCSQTLNHNVMYWYQQKSSQAPKLLFHYYDKDFNNEADTPDNFQSRRPNTSFCFLDIRSPGLGDTAMYLCATSRPGGDEQYFGPGTRLTVT.

The rearrangement links TRBV27 to TRBJ2-7; D not resolved. Germline values: CDR1 MNHEY, CDR2 SMNVEV (reference sequence). Trimming pared 5 bases from V and 6 bases from J, leaving 14 bases between. The CDR3 is 13 residues long. The DNA of the CDR3 is TGTGCCAGCAGTCCGTATTCACCGCCCGAGCAGTACTTC. Translated: CASSPYSPPEQYF.

This clone came up many times. The chain joins TRBV5-1 to TRBJ2-2; TRBD1 matches at 10 bases. V was clipped by 3 bases and J by 2 bases; unmatched bases: 7. This CDR3 is built from 17 residues. Germline loops: CDR1 SGHRS, CDR2 YFSETQ. The CDR3, as DNA: TGCGCCAGCAGCTCAATCCGGACAGGGGGAAACACCGGGGAGCTGTTTTTT. It yields the protein CASSSIRTGGNTGELFF.

The genes are TRBV13 and TRBJ1-2; D is uncertain. Per the germline V gene, CDR1 is PRHDT and CDR2 is FYEKMQ (reference sequence). The CDR3 consists of 13 residues. V lost 5 bases to trimming and J lost 8 bases, with 15 bases between them. The CDR3 region has the DNA TGTGCCAGCAGCCCCCCTGGGAGCCGGGGCTACACCTTC. Encoded protein: CASSPPGSRGYTF.

This clone has a handful of counts. The V and J genes are TRBV30 and TRBJ2-1; D possibly corresponds to TRBD2 (6 bases). Germline CDR1 is GTSNPN and CDR2 is SVGIG (reference sequence). Trimming took off 0 bases at V and 9 bases at J, with 12 bases between the two ends. CDR3 size: 13 residues. Here the CDR3 DNA reads TGTGCCTGGAGTGTCGATTGGCGGGGTGAGCAGTTCTTC. It encodes CAWSVDWRGEQFF.

On this clone: The same CDR3 also results from other DNA sequences found in this sample. The chain is built from TRBV5-6 and TRBJ2-3; D unresolved. Trimming removed 4 bases at V and 0 bases at J, with 6 bases between. The V gene's germline CDR1 is SGHDT and CDR2 YYEEEE. This CDR3 is 13 amino acids long. CDR3 amino acids: CASSPPSTDTQYF. In DNA form, the CDR3 reads TGTGCCAGCAGCCCCCCTAGCACAGATACGCAGTATTTT.

The rearrangement joins TRBV27 to TRBJ2-7; D is unclear. This CDR3 region has 11 residues. Trimming took off 6 bases at V and 2 bases at J, with 5 bases between the two ends. Germline values: CDR1 MNHEY, CDR2 SMNVEV (reference sequence). The CDR3 spells CASSLPYEQYF. The DNA of the CDR3 is TGTGCCAGCAGCCTACCCTACGAGCAGTACTTC.

The chain uses TRBV7-9 and TRBJ2-3; D perhaps matches TRBD2 (5 bases). CDR1 SEHNR and CDR2 FQNEAQ come from the germline V gene (reference sequence). Trimming took off 3 bases at V and 4 bases at J, with 11 bases between the two ends. The CDR3 loop spans 14 amino acids. CDR3 in DNA: TGTGCCAGCAGCTTGGGAGTAGGCCCAGATACGCAGTATTTT. Residues: CASSLGVGPDTQYF.

CDR3 bases: TGCGCCAGCAGCCAAGCCGGGGGGGGCGTTGAGGGATCCTACGAGCAGTACTTC. It yields the protein CASSQAGGGVEGSYEQYF. The genes are TRBV4-3 and TRBJ2-7, with 8 bases fitting TRBD2. There are 18 residues in the CDR3. In germline, CDR1 is LGHNA, CDR2 YSLEER. V trimming: 1 base; J trimming: 1 base; junction bases outside the gene matches: 12.

V usage is TRBV19 and J usage is TRBJ2-5; 7 bases are shared with TRBD2. The CDR3 sequence is 13 residues long. The germline gives CDR1 LNHDA, CDR2 SQIVND (reference sequence). The J segment lost 1 base and the V segment lost 5 bases, leaving 1 base of the junction unmatched. In DNA, the CDR3 is TGTGCCAGTAGTCCTAGCGGCCAAGAGACCCAGTACTTC. Translated: CASSPSGQETQYF.

The V call is TRBV5-4, the J call TRBJ2-2, with D tentatively TRBD1 or TRBD2 (5 bases each). This CDR3 region has 13 residues. CDR1 and CDR2 (germline): SGHNT, YYREEE (reference sequence). The V gene lost 2 bases and the J gene lost 5 bases, with 7 bases spanning the gap. The CDR3, as DNA: TGTGCCAGCAGCTTTGGGGGAACCGGGGAGCTGTTTTTT. Its protein product is CASSFGGTGELFF.

This sequence joins TRBV28 and TRBJ1-3; D ambiguous. Germline CDR1 reads MDHEN; CDR2 reads SYDVKM. V lost 5 bases, J lost 4 bases, and 18 bases lay in between. The CDR3 has 16 residues. The CDR3 nucleotides are TGTGCCAGCAGTATATACCATTTGAATGTGGGAAACACCATATATTTT. This codes for CASSIYHLNVGNTIYF.

The rearrangement joins TRBV29-1 to TRBJ1-1; no clear D gene. Per the germline V gene, CDR1 is SQVTM and CDR2 is ANQGSEA. The CDR3 is 14 residues long. Trimming removed 5 bases from V and 1 base from J, with 14 bases in between. CDR3 sequence reads: CSVHPQTGNTEAFF. DNA for the CDR3: TGCAGCGTTCACCCTCAAACCGGGAACACTGAAGCTTTCTTT.

The table lists this clone with a count of one. The rearrangement joins TRBV4-2 to TRBJ2-5, with D unclear. Trimming shortened V by 4 bases and J by 4 bases, and 16 bases separated the two germline ends. The CDR3 spans 15 residues. CDR1 and CDR2 from the germline V gene are LGHNA and YNFKEQ. The CDR3 DNA is TGTGCCAGCAGCCGTCACACGGAGTGGGGAGAGACCCAGTACTTC. This translates into CASSRHTEWGETQYF.

J is TRBJ1-2 and V is TRBV4-3, with D perhaps matching TRBD1 (5 bases). V was cut by 0 bases and J by 7 bases, with 12 bases left in between. Looked up from germline, CDR1 is LGHNA and CDR2 is YSLEER. This CDR3 comprises 14 residues. CDR3 protein: CASSQDRECCGYTF. The DNA of the CDR3 is TGCGCCAGCAGCCAAGACAGGGAGTGTTGTGGCTACACCTTC.

This chain's CDR3 is CASSLRRTGVYEQYF. Here the CDR3 DNA reads TGTGCCAGCAGTTTACGTAGGACAGGGGTGTACGAGCAGTACTTC. The J gene is TRBJ2-7, the V gene TRBV28, with 9 bases lining up with TRBD1. The V segment lost 2 bases and the J segment 4 bases; nucleotides outside the gene matches: 6. The CDR3 length is 15 residues. Germline V gene lookup returns CDR1 MDHEN and CDR2 SYDVKM.

This chain uses TRBV6-5 with TRBJ1-1; no clear D. From germline, CDR1 is MNHEY and CDR2 SVGAGI. The CDR3 spans 12 residues. V lost 2 bases and J lost 5, with 6 bases in between. DNA for the CDR3: TGTGCCAGCAGTTACGGGTATACTGAAGCTTTCTTT. It encodes CASSYGYTEAFF.

This chain links TRBV7-9 with TRBJ1-1; D may be TRBD1 (6 bases). V dropped 3 bases and J dropped 0 bases, with 8 bases sitting between them. CDR1 is SEHNR and CDR2 is FQNEAQ in the germline V gene (reference sequence). This CDR3 has 14 amino acids. The CDR3 DNA follows: TGTGCCAGCAGCTTTCAGGGGTTGAACACTGAAGCTTTCTTT. Translating it yields CASSFQGLNTEAFF.

The chain recombines TRBV28 with TRBJ2-2; no clear D gene. The germline V gene encodes CDR1 MDHEN and CDR2 SYDVKM. Trimming shortened V by 2 bases and J by 4 bases, and 8 bases separated the two germline ends. The CDR3 is 14 residues long. DNA for the CDR3: TGTGCCAGCAGTTTACGGGCCTCCACCGGGGAGCTGTTTTTT. This translates into CASSLRASTGELFF.

The CDR3 bases are TGTGCCAGCAGTTTACTGACCCTAGCCTACGAGCAGTACTTC. Its translation is CASSLLTLAYEQYF. V gene TRBV28 combines with J gene TRBJ2-7, with D uncertain. V lost 2 bases to trimming and J lost 2 bases, with 10 bases between them. The CDR3 is 14 residues long. Germline V CDR1 and CDR2: MDHEN, SYDVKM. Full variable domain (missing parts from reference TRBV28 and TRBJ2-7): DVKVTQSSRYLVKRTGEKVFLECVQDMDHENMFWYRQDPGLGLRLIYFSYDVKMKEKGDIPEGYSVSREKKERFSLILESASTNQTSMYLCASSLLTLAYEQYFGPGTRLTVT.

The V gene is TRBV6-9, the J gene TRBJ2-1; a weak D match, TRBD2 (6 bases). Germline V gene lookup returns CDR1 MNHGY and CDR2 SVAAGI. V was pared by 5 bases and J by 7 bases, with 15 bases between. This CDR3 region has 14 residues. The CDR3 sequence: CASSHSGLTNEQFF. DNA for the CDR3: TGTGCCAGCAGTCATAGCGGACTGACGAATGAGCAGTTCTTC.

The chain joins TRBV5-1 to TRBJ2-7; 7 bases line up with TRBD1. This CDR3 region has 11 residues. The ends lost 4 bases at V and 12 bases at J; junction bases unmatched: 7. In germline, CDR1 is SGHRS, CDR2 YFSETQ. The DNA of the CDR3 is TGCGCCAGCAGCGGGGGACAGAACAGGTACTTC. This encodes CASSGGQNRYF. The full variable domain, its missing parts supplied by reference TRBV5-1 and TRBJ2-7, is KAGVTQTPRYLIKTRGQQVTLSCSPISGHRSVSWYQQTPGQGLQFLFEYFSETQRNKGNFPGRFSGRQFSNSRSEMNVSTLELGDSALYLCASSGGQNRYFGPGTRLTVT.